The next 22 T cell receptor beta chains were all read from a single sample in a study of cytomegalovirus exposure and HLA in healthy donors. This PCR relied on a set of 60 Vbeta primers and 13 Jbeta primers. TCRdb's copy holds only in-frame clones and misses some; the assay was immunoSEQ multiplex PCR. This listing includes about 75,000 clones. Sequenced input: PBMCs. The receptors shown here come from a man aged 35 to 55 in good health and CMV-seronegative.

CDR3 in amino acids: CASSSGSSGGETQYF. CDR3 bases: TGCGCCAGCAGCTCCGGGTCAAGTGGGGGGGAGACCCAGTACTTC. This chain joins TRBV5-1 and TRBJ2-5; tentative D call: TRBD2 (6 bases). This CDR3 has 15 amino acids. The germline gives CDR1 SGHRS, CDR2 YFSETQ. Trimming cost V 3 bases and J 5 bases, with 17 bases left between them. Combining the CDR3 with reference TRBV5-1 and TRBJ2-5 gives the whole variable domain KAGVTQTPRYLIKTRGQQVTLSCSPISGHRSVSWYQQTPGQGLQFLFEYFSETQRNKGNFPGRFSGRQFSNSRSEMNVSTLELGDSALYLCASSSGSSGGETQYFGPGTRLLVL.

The V gene is TRBV11-2, the J gene TRBJ2-5; 9 bases match TRBD2. The CDR3 contains 15 residues. Germline lookup yields CDR1 SGHAT and CDR2 FQNNGV. Trimming removed 1 base from V and 6 bases from J; junction bases left unmatched: 6. The CDR3 sequence: CASSLVAGERKTQYF. CDR3 DNA: TGTGCCAGCAGCTTAGTAGCGGGGGAACGGAAGACCCAGTACTTC. The whole variable domain, filled in from reference TRBV11-2 and TRBJ2-5, reads EAGVAQSPRYKIIEKRQSVAFWCNPISGHATLYWYQQILGQGPKLLIQFQNNGVVDDSQLPKDRFSAERLKGVDSTLKIQPAKLEDSAVYLCASSLVAGERKTQYFGPGTRLLVL.

The rearrangement joins TRBV6-1 to TRBJ2-7; TRBD1 matches at 9 bases. The J segment lost 5 bases and the V segment lost 3 bases, leaving 5 bases of the junction unmatched. Germline V lookup: CDR1 MNHNS, CDR2 SASEGT. The CDR3 length is 14 residues. CDR3 coding DNA: TGTGCCAGCAGTGACCGGGACAGGGTTCACGAGCAGTACTTC. As protein: CASSDRDRVHEQYF.

The rearrangement links TRBV27 to TRBJ2-5; perhaps TRBD2 as D (6 bases). Deletions cut 3 bases from V and 5 bases from J, with 10 bases between. The CDR3 loop spans 13 amino acids. Germline V gene data show CDR1 as MNHEY and CDR2 as SMNVEV (reference sequence). CDR3 in amino acids: CASSFSGGETQYF. In DNA, the CDR3 is TGTGCCAGCAGTTTTAGCGGCGGGGAGACCCAGTACTTC.

The chain links TRBV7-9 to TRBJ2-7; TRBD1 is a possible D gene (6 bases). V shed 4 bases and J shed 3 bases, with 10 bases lying between them. This CDR3 comprises 13 residues. Germline-derived CDR1 and CDR2 are SEHNR and FQNEAQ (reference sequence). CDR3 residues: CASSSLRGYEQYF. In nucleotides, the CDR3 is TGTGCCAGCAGCTCTCTCAGGGGCTACGAGCAGTACTTC.

The V call is TRBV6-7, the J call TRBJ2-7; 7 positions match TRBD2. TRBV6-7 is marked as an open reading frame, function uncertain. This CDR3 has 14 amino acids. V shed 1 base, J shed 5 bases, and the junction held 5 bases outside the gene matches. The CDR3: CASSYWGGCHEQYF. For the CDR3, the DNA is TGTGCCAGCAGTTACTGGGGGGGGTGTCACGAGCAGTACTTC.

The rearrangement links TRBV19 to TRBJ1-5; D may be TRBD1 (5 bases). V was clipped by 7 bases and J by 2 bases, with 18 bases between them. The CDR3 runs to 16 residues. The germline CDR1 and CDR2 sequences are LNHDA and SQIVND (reference sequence). The CDR3 loop reads CASNPWGGRGNQPQHF. The CDR3 DNA sequence: TGTGCCAGTAACCCGTGGGGGGGTCGGGGCAATCAGCCCCAGCATTTT.

The genes are TRBV4-1 and TRBJ1-1; maybe TRBD1 (5 bases). The CDR3 totals 13 residues. Per germline, CDR1 MGHRA and CDR2 YSYEKL. V gave up 4 bases and J gave up 2 bases, with 8 bases separating them. The CDR3 loop is CASSLTANTEAFF. In DNA, the CDR3 is TGCGCCAGCAGCCTGACAGCCAACACTGAAGCTTTCTTT.

This chain joins TRBV4-2 and TRBJ2-1; TRBD2 matches at 13 bases. Unmatched junction bases numbered 8, after V lost 0 bases and J lost 12 bases. The CDR3 covers 16 residues. Germline loops: CDR1 LGHNA, CDR2 YNFKEQ. This CDR3 is CASSQDEGLAGAGQFF. The CDR3 DNA reads TGTGCCAGCAGCCAAGATGAAGGACTAGCGGGGGCCGGGCAGTTCTTC.

The rearrangement links TRBV6-5 to TRBJ1-4; possible D gene TRBD1, 6 bases. The length of the CDR3 is 14 residues. Germline V gene data show CDR1 as MNHEY and CDR2 as SVGAGI. The V and J ends lost 3 bases and 8 bases respectively, with 13 bases between them. For the CDR3, the DNA is TGTGCCAGCAGTTATCAGGGGCAAGGAGAAAAACTGTTTTTT. It yields the protein CASSYQGQGEKLFF.

The genes are TRBV5-1 and TRBJ2-3, with 13 bases lining up with TRBD2. The V gene's germline CDR1 is SGHRS and CDR2 YFSETQ. V shed 4 bases and J 5 bases; nucleotides not matched to a gene: 7. The CDR3 totals 16 residues. CDR3 region: CASSTGLAGAGDTQYF. CDR3 sequence (DNA): TGCGCCAGCAGCACCGGACTAGCGGGGGCGGGAGATACGCAGTATTTT.

The chain is built from TRBV5-1 and TRBJ1-6; 9 nucleotides align to TRBD1. Germline CDR1 is SGHRS and CDR2 is YFSETQ. CDR3 length: 15 residues. Trimming removed 4 bases from V and 6 bases from J; junction bases left unmatched: 5. The CDR3 reads CASSADRGGNSPLHF. CDR3 in DNA: TGCGCCAGCAGCGCGGACAGGGGCGGTAATTCACCCCTCCACTTT. The variable domain in full, completed from reference TRBV5-1 and TRBJ1-6, reads KAGVTQTPRYLIKTRGQQVTLSCSPISGHRSVSWYQQTPGQGLQFLFEYFSETQRNKGNFPGRFSGRQFSNSRSEMNVSTLELGDSALYLCASSADRGGNSPLHFGNGTRLTVT.

The chain combines TRBV19 with TRBJ1-5, with D hard to call. CDR3 length equals 14 residues. Per the germline V gene, CDR1 is LNHDA and CDR2 is SQIVND (reference sequence). Trimming removed 6 bases from V and 2 bases from J, with 11 bases in between. The CDR3 coding sequence is TGTGCCAGTAGCCAAAGGGAGGGCAATCAGCCCCAGCATTTT. Translating gives CASSQREGNQPQHF.

The J gene is TRBJ1-1, the V gene TRBV5-4, with TRBD1 identical over 8 bases. This CDR3 spans 15 amino acids. Losses at the gene ends were 2 bases for V and 5 bases for J; bases not matched to a gene: 8. Germline V gene sequence: CDR1 SGHNT, CDR2 YYREEE (reference sequence). The CDR3 loop reads CASSFPQGAGTEAFF. For the CDR3, the DNA is TGTGCCAGCAGCTTCCCCCAGGGGGCAGGGACTGAAGCTTTCTTT.

A word on this clone: In the same sample, other DNA sequences code for this CDR3. The gene calls are TRBV30 and TRBJ2-2; TRBD1 matches 8 bases. The junction had 6 bases not matched to a gene; V was cut back by 0 bases and J by 6 bases. CDR3 length: 15 amino acids. In germline, CDR1 is GTSNPN, CDR2 SVGIG (reference sequence). CDR3: CAWSVPDREAGELFF. The CDR3 DNA sequence: TGTGCCTGGAGTGTACCGGACAGGGAAGCCGGGGAGCTGTTTTTT. The full variable domain, rest sourced from reference TRBV30 and TRBJ2-2, is SQTIHQWPATLVQPVGSPLSLECTVEGTSNPNLYWYRQAAGRGLQLLFYSVGIGQISSEVPQNLSASRPQDRQFILSSKKLLLSDSGFYLCAWSVPDREAGELFFGEGSRLTVL.

V usage is TRBV15 and J usage is TRBJ1-1, with 9 bases aligning to TRBD1. Trimming removed 1 base from V and 7 bases from J; junction bases left unmatched: 13. Germline values: CDR1 LNHNV, CDR2 YYDKDF (reference sequence). The CDR3 has 17 residues. Written as DNA, the CDR3 is TGTGCCACCAGCAGAGCCCCGGGACAGGGACATGGAAGTGAAGCTTTCTTT. This codes for CATSRAPGQGHGSEAFF.

The chain has TRBV19 and TRBJ1-5; 9 positions agree with TRBD1. CDR3 size: 19 residues. Per germline, CDR1 LNHDA and CDR2 SQIVND (reference sequence). With 1 base clipped from V and 7 bases from J, the junction kept 17 bases outside the gene matches. The CDR3 spells CASSIAGTGSVSVIQPQHF. The CDR3 DNA is TGTGCCAGTAGTATAGCAGGGACAGGGTCTGTTTCTGTAATACAGCCCCAGCATTTT.

V usage is TRBV10-3 and J usage is TRBJ2-7, with D maybe TRBD1 (5 bases). This CDR3 spans 13 amino acids. Deletions cut 5 bases from V and 3 bases from J, with 11 bases between. CDR1 ENHRY and CDR2 SYGVKD come from the germline V gene. This chain's CDR3 is CAISTGSDYEQYF. CDR3 in DNA: TGTGCCATCAGTACAGGATCCGACTACGAGCAGTACTTC.

With regard to this clone: An end of the junction differs from the germline gene, which may be a read error. The chain employs TRBV15 and TRBJ2-1; 8 bases are a match to TRBD1. The CDR3 is 15 residues long. Germline assignment: CDR1 LNHNV and CDR2 YYDKDF (reference sequence). The CDR3 reads CATSRDRGVYNEQFF. For the CDR3, the DNA is TGTGCCACCAGCCGAGACAGGGGTGTTTACAATGAGCAGTTCTTC.

Comment on this clone: One junction end disagrees with the germline gene, perhaps due to a read error. The chain couples TRBV30 to TRBJ2-2; D uncertain. Germline CDR1 GTSNPN, CDR2 SVGIG (reference sequence). This CDR3 has 13 amino acids. The CDR3 here is CAWRTLHNTKPLF. CDR3 bases: TGTGCCTGGAGGACACTTCACAATACAAAACCTCTTTTT.

The chain uses TRBV5-6 and TRBJ2-7; TRBD2 agrees at 10 bases. The trim removed 0 bases at V and 3 bases at J, leaving 3 bases unmatched. Germline CDR1 SGHDT, CDR2 YYEEEE. This CDR3 is built from 15 residues. CDR3 in DNA: TGTGCCAGCAGCTTGGGTAGCGGGGGGTTCTACGAGCAGTACTTC. Translating gives CASSLGSGGFYEQYF.

This chain links TRBV9 with TRBJ2-4; D perhaps matches TRBD2 (5 bases). The CDR3 contains 15 residues. V lost 0 bases and J 5 bases, leaving 12 bases between the germline ends. Germline V gene sequence: CDR1 SGDLS, CDR2 YYNGEE. DNA of the CDR3: TGTGCCAGCAGCGTAGGAAGTAGGCGGGAAAACATTCAGTACTTC. Encoded protein: CASSVGSRRENIQYF.